The 19 T cell receptor beta chains in this list originate from one sample, sequenced in a study of OX40 agonist ivuxolimab in advanced cancers. Profiling relied on immunoSEQ multiplex PCR, and the TCRdb table lists in-frame clones only, not all of them. This table holds under 75,000 clones, about 91% found once. The sample in question was CD4+ or CD8+ T cells sorted from blood, obtained in a trial of the OX40 agonist ivuxolimab. The receptor source for this set is an adult with an advanced solid tumor such as melanoma, head and neck, liver or kidney cancer.

The chain couples TRBV5-8 to TRBJ2-7; D uncertain. With 5 bases removed from V and 4 bases from J, the gap between germline ends came to 10 bases. This CDR3 comprises 12 residues. Germline CDR1 reads SGHTS; CDR2 reads YDEGEE. This chain's CDR3 is CASRGLSYEQYF. In nucleotides, the CDR3 is TGTGCCAGCAGAGGCCTGTCATACGAGCAGTACTTC.

J is TRBJ2-7 and V is TRBV27; the D gene is possibly TRBD1 (7 bases). V lost 0 bases and J lost 6, with 15 bases in between. The CDR3 has 15 amino acids. Looked up from germline, CDR1 is MNHEY and CDR2 is SMNVEV (reference sequence). DNA of the CDR3: TGTGCCAGCAGTTTATCATCGCAGGGGGGATCCGAGCAGTACTTC. It yields the protein CASSLSSQGGSEQYF.

V gene TRBV7-9 combines with J gene TRBJ2-7; D uncertain. The CDR3 is 11 amino acids. Trimming pared 3 bases from V and 6 bases from J, leaving 6 bases between. Germline V gene lookup returns CDR1 SEHNR and CDR2 FQNEAQ (reference sequence). The CDR3 loop is CASSFMSEQYF. CDR3 DNA: TGTGCCAGCAGCTTTATGAGCGAGCAGTACTTC.

A single count supports this clone. V is TRBV7-9 and J is TRBJ2-7, with 13 bases identical to TRBD2. CDR1 is SEHNR and CDR2 is FQNEAQ in the germline V gene (reference sequence). The CDR3 sequence is 15 residues long. J lost 5 bases, V lost 6 bases, and 7 bases had no gene match. This CDR3 is CASSPPGTSGNEQYF. In nucleotides, the CDR3 is TGTGCCAGCAGTCCCCCGGGGACTAGCGGGAACGAGCAGTACTTC.

The rearrangement uses TRBV10-1 and TRBJ2-7, with D perhaps matching TRBD1 (6 bases). Per the germline V gene, CDR1 is WNHNN and CDR2 is SYGVQD (reference sequence). The CDR3 length is 13 residues. V lost 5 bases and J 2 bases, leaving 10 bases between the germline ends. This CDR3 is CASSRDTPYEQYF. The CDR3 DNA is TGCGCCAGCAGTCGGGACACCCCCTACGAGCAGTACTTC.

This rearrangement joins TRBV28 to TRBJ2-5, with D unresolved. Trimming removed 8 bases at V and 4 bases at J, with 8 bases between. CDR3 length: 11 residues. The V gene's germline CDR1 is MDHEN and CDR2 SYDVKM. The CDR3 nucleotides are TGTGCCAGCGGGATAGGAGAGACCCAGTACTTC. Translated, it gives CASGIGETQYF.

V is TRBV4-1 and J is TRBJ2-3; D ambiguous. V was cut by 0 bases and J by 6 bases, with 10 bases left in between. Germline V gives CDR1 MGHRA, CDR2 YSYEKL. The CDR3 totals 14 residues. The CDR3 loop reads CASSQDGELDTQYF. In DNA, the CDR3 is TGCGCCAGCAGCCAAGATGGTGAGTTGGATACGCAGTATTTT.

The chain carries TRBV11-2 and TRBJ2-1; D may be TRBD2 (5 bases). CDR3 length: 13 amino acids. The germline gives CDR1 SGHAT, CDR2 FQNNGV. Trimming took 0 bases from V and 6 from J, leaving 6 bases between them. CDR3 bases: TGTGCCAGCAGCTTAGATCGGGGCAATGAGCAGTTCTTC. It encodes CASSLDRGNEQFF.

The J gene is TRBJ2-1, the V gene TRBV11-3, with TRBD2 matching 9 bases. V was pared by 2 bases and J by 7 bases, with 9 bases of the junction left unmatched. Per germline, CDR1 SGHNT and CDR2 YENEEA. This CDR3 spans 16 amino acids. CDR3 amino acids: CASSLLGGRAGNEQFF. CDR3 sequence (DNA): TGTGCCAGCAGCTTATTAGGCGGGAGGGCCGGAAATGAGCAGTTCTTC.

The rearrangement joins TRBV7-9 to TRBJ1-3; no clear D. CDR3 size: 15 residues. With 4 bases removed from V and 4 bases from J, the gap between germline ends came to 14 bases. Germline CDR1 is SEHNR and CDR2 is FQNEAQ (reference sequence). CDR3: CASSSTVGSGNTIYF. The CDR3 nucleotides read TGTGCCAGCAGCTCGACGGTGGGGTCCGGAAACACCATATATTTT.

This rearrangement joins TRBV4-1 to TRBJ2-2, with a possible D match to TRBD2 (5 bases). The CDR3 runs 17 residues. Trimming shortened V by 1 base and J by 0 bases, and 12 bases separated the two germline ends. The germline V gene has CDR1 MGHRA and CDR2 YSYEKL. CDR3 in DNA: TGCGCCAGCAGCCAAGGGGCGGGTATAACGAACACCGGGGAGCTGTTTTTT. It specifies CASSQGAGITNTGELFF.

The V and J genes are TRBV5-6 and TRBJ1-5; no clear D gene. The CDR3 totals 13 residues. The germline gives CDR1 SGHDT, CDR2 YYEEEE. Trimming stripped 4 bases from V and 4 bases from J, with 9 bases between. The CDR3 reads CASSASGNQPQHF. CDR3 nucleotides: TGTGCCAGCAGCGCCAGCGGGAATCAGCCCCAGCATTTT.

V and J are TRBV5-1 and TRBJ1-4; D is unclear. The CDR3 has 15 residues. Germline V gene data show CDR1 as SGHRS and CDR2 as YFSETQ. V was pared by 0 bases and J by 4 bases, with 10 bases between. CDR3 sequence: CASSLESNVNEKLFF. CDR3 DNA sequence: TGCGCCAGCAGCTTGGAGTCTAATGTTAATGAAAAACTGTTTTTT.

The V and J genes are TRBV7-9 and TRBJ2-5, with 10 bases matching TRBD1. V lost 4 bases, J lost 5 bases, and 7 bases stayed unmatched. This CDR3 region has 15 residues. From germline, CDR1 is SEHNR and CDR2 FQNEAQ (reference sequence). CDR3 loop: CASSSGTGARETQYF. The CDR3 region has the DNA TGTGCCAGCAGCTCCGGGACAGGGGCTCGGGAGACCCAGTACTTC.

This chain joins TRBV12-5 and TRBJ1-1; D is perhaps TRBD1 (6 bases). Germline CDR1 reads LGHNT; CDR2 reads FRNRAP. Trimming stripped 10 bases from V and 0 bases from J, with 21 bases between. CDR3 length: 16 amino acids. For the CDR3, the DNA is TGTGCTACCCCCGAATTTGGACAGATCTTGAACACTGAAGCTTTCTTT. It encodes CATPEFGQILNTEAFF.

The chain has TRBV21-1 and TRBJ2-7; the D segment call TRBD1 is taken from the table without a DNA check. TRBV21-1 has pseudogene status. This CDR3 contains 14 residues. In nucleotides, the CDR3 is TGTGCCAGCAACTGGGACAGGAACCCCTACGAGCAGTACTTC. It translates to CASNWDRNPYEQYF.

The CDR3 protein is CASSPVGARNTDTQYF. The CDR3 bases are TGTGCCAGCAGCCCCGTTGGGGCTAGAAACACAGATACGCAGTATTTT. The V gene is TRBV7-9, the J gene TRBJ2-3; TRBD1 is a possible D gene (5 bases). Germline V lookup: CDR1 SEHNR, CDR2 FQNEAQ (reference sequence). There are 16 residues in the CDR3. The ends were cut back, 5 bases at V and 2 bases at J, with 17 bases in the middle.

The rearrangement joins TRBV2 to TRBJ1-2; D is unresolved. CDR1 and CDR2 (germline): SNHLY, FYNNEI. This CDR3 is 15 amino acids long. Trimming took 6 bases from V and 0 from J, leaving 14 bases between them. CDR3 protein: CASSPVIGSNYGYTF. CDR3 DNA: TGTGCCAGCAGCCCGGTCATAGGGTCTAACTATGGCTACACCTTC.

The chain uses TRBV30 and TRBJ2-7; 7 nucleotides agree with TRBD2. V lost 6 bases, J lost 2 bases, and 4 bases stayed unmatched. CDR1 and CDR2 (germline): GTSNPN, SVGIG (reference sequence). This CDR3 comprises 12 residues. CDR3 protein: CACRGRAYEQYF. The CDR3 DNA sequence: TGTGCCTGTCGGGGGAGGGCCTACGAGCAGTACTTC.